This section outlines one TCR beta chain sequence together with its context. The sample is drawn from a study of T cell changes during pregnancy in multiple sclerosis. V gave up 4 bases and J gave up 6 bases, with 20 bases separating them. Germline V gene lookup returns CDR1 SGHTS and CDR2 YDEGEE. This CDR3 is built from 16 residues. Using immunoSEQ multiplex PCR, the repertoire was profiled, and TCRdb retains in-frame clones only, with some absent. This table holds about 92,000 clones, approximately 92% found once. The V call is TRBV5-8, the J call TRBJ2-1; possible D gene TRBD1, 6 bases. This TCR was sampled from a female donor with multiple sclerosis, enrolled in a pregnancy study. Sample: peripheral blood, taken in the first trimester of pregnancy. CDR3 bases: TGTGCCAGCAGCGCGGGCGACAGGTCTTGGGGCAATGAGCAGTTCTTC. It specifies CASSAGDRSWGNEQFF.